The sequence of this TCR beta chain was determined in a study of neurological immune-mediated disorders. By 5'RACE with 10-nucleotide random UMIs, the cDNA was made. TCRdb re-called the 5' RACE reads with MiXCR, one entry per CDR3 protein. The repertoire includes 50,000 or so distinct CDR3 sequences, approximately 10% of them detected once, and less than 25% sits in the top ten. Findings and caveats of the study: Sharing of CDR3 amino acid sequences among expanded clones across subjects was absent, suggesting private repertoires in all groups.

Germline V CDR1 and CDR2: DFQATT, SNEGSKA (reference sequence). There are 16 residues in the CDR3. V was clipped by 4 bases and J by 8 bases; unmatched bases: 15. This clonotype was counted ten times or more. Its cognate antigen is unknown. The clonotype comes from a woman aged 40 to 50 with HTLV-1-associated myelopathy (HAM/TSP). This chain connects TRBV20-1 to TRBJ1-2, with 11 positions matching TRBD1. Sequencing input: PBMCs. CDR3 sequence (DNA): TGCAGTGCTACCCGAAGAAACCGGGACAGGGGGAGCGGCTACACCTTC. Translation: CSATRRNRDRGSGYTF.